This T cell receptor (beta chain) was found in a study of blood T cell repertoires in COVID-19. Study context: COVID-19 samples from acute and convalescent phases originated in the United States, Italy and Spain. T cells, B-cell-depleted T cells, or PBMCs supplied cDNA or gDNA.

Methods used by the authors: Nucleated cell counts were estimated from reference gene primer amplification. TCRdb's copy holds only in-frame clones and misses some; the assay was immunoSEQ multiplex PCR. The DNA gave D and trimming, while V, J and clone size come from that table. The sample includes hundreds of thousands of clones, 80% to 90% seen only once; the top ten take more than 8%. This CDR3 comprises 15 residues. V lost 1 base to trimming and J lost 8 bases, with 15 bases between them. Germline assignment: CDR1 SGHTA and CDR2 FQGNSA. J is TRBJ2-4 and V is TRBV7-2; D perhaps matches TRBD2 (5 bases). This receptor was identified in a woman between 50 and 59 years old who had recovered from COVID-19. Input material: peripheral blood. As DNA, the CDR3 is TGTGCCAGCAGCTTAGGGTGGGCTGCCGGGGACATTCAGTACTTC. Encoded protein: CASSLGWAAGDIQYF.